This TCR beta chain is from a study of blood T cell repertoires in COVID-19. Data came from immunoSEQ multiplex PCR; TCRdb stores just in-frame clones and leaves some out. The sample shows about 370,000 clones, around 89% of them seen only once. The CDR3 is made up of 11 amino acids. Germline lookup yields CDR1 LNHDA and CDR2 SQIVND (reference sequence). Trimming removed 7 bases from V and 12 bases from J, with 12 bases in between. The chain recombines TRBV19 with TRBJ1-4; D possibly corresponds to TRBD1 (6 bases). The TCR originated in a man between 18 and 35 years old with active or convalescent COVID-19. The specimen sequenced was peripheral blood. The CDR3 DNA follows: TGTGCCAGTACGCTACAGGGAGAACTGTTTTTT. Translated, it gives CASTLQGELFF.